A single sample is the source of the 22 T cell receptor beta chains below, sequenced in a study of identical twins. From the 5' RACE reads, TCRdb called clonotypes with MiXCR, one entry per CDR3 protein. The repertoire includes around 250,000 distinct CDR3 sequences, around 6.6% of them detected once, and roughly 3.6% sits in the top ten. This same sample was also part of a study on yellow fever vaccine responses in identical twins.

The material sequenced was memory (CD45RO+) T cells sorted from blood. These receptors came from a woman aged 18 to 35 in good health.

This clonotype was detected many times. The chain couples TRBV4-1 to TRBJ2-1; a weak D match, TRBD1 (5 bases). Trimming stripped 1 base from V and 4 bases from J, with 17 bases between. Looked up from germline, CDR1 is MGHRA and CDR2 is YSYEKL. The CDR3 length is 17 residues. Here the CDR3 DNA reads TGCGCCAGCAGCCAAGGGCGTATGGACAACCTATACAATGAGCAGTTCTTC. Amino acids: CASSQGRMDNLYNEQFF.

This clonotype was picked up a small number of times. Here the CDR3 DNA reads TGCGCCAGCACCGCTGACAGACTCTTAGCAACAGATACGCAGTATTTT. Protein: CASTADRLLATDTQYF. V is TRBV5-1 and J is TRBJ2-3, with D perhaps TRBD1 (5 bases). CDR3 size: 16 residues. Trimming left V 6 bases short and J 3 bases short, with 20 bases between. Germline V gene lookup returns CDR1 SGHRS and CDR2 YFSETQ.

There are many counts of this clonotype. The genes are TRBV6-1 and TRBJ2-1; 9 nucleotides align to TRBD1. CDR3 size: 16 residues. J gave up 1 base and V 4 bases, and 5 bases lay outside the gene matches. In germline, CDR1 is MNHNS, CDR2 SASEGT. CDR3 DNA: TGTGCCAGCAGTGGCTCCGGGACAGGGTCCTACAATGAGCAGTTCTTC. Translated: CASSGSGTGSYNEQFF.

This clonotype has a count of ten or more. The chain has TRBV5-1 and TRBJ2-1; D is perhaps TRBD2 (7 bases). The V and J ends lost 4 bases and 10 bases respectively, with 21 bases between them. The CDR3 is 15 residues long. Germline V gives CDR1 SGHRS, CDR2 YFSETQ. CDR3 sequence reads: CASSPGGPGGKEQFF. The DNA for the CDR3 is TGCGCCAGCAGCCCCGGGGGGCCCGGGGGCAAAGAGCAGTTCTTC.

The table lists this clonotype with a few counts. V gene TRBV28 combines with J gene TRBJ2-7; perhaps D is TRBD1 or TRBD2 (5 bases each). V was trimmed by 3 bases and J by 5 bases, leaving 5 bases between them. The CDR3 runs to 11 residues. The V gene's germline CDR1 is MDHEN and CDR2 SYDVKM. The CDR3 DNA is TGTGCCAGCAGTTTGGGGGACGAGCAGTACTTC. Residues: CASSLGDEQYF.

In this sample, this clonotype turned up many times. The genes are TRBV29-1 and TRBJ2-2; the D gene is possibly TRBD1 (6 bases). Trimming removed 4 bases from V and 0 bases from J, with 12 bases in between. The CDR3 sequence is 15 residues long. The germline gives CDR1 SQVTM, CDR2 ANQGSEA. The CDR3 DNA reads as TGCAGCGTTGTCCAAGGACAGCCGAACACCGGGGAGCTGTTTTTT. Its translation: CSVVQGQPNTGELFF.

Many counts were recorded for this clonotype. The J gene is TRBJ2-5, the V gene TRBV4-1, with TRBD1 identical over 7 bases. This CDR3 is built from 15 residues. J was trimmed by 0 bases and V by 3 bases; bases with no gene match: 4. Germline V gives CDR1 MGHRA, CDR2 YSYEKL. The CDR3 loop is CASSQGQLYQETQYF. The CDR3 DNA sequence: TGCGCCAGCAGCCAGGGACAGCTGTACCAAGAGACCCAGTACTTC.

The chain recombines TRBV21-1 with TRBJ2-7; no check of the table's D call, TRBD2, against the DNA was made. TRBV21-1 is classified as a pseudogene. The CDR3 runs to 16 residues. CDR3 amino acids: CASSPRTSGATYEQYV. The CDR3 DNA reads TGTGCCAGCAGCCCCCGGACTAGCGGGGCTACCTACGAGCAGTACGTC.

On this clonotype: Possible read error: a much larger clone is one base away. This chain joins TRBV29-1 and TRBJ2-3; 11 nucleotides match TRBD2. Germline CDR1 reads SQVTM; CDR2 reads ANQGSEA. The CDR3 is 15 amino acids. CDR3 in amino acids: CCVPGTSGFTDTQYF. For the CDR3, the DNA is TGCTGCGTGCCCGGGACTAGCGGTTTCACAGATACGCAGTATTTT.

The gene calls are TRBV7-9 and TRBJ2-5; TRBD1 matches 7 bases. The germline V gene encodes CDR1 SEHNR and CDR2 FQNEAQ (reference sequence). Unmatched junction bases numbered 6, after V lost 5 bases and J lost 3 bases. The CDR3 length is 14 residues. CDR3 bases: TGTGCCAGCAGCCCCAAGACAGGGAAAGAGACCCAGTACTTC. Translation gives CASSPKTGKETQYF.

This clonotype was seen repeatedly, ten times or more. Here the CDR3 DNA reads TGCGCCAGCAGCCGTGAAGGCCTGAACACTGAAGCTTTCTTT. Translating gives CASSREGLNTEAFF. The V call is TRBV5-1, the J call TRBJ1-1; D remains ambiguous. This CDR3 has 14 amino acids. CDR1 and CDR2 from the germline V gene are SGHRS and YFSETQ. V lost 4 bases and J 0 bases, leaving 10 bases between the germline ends.

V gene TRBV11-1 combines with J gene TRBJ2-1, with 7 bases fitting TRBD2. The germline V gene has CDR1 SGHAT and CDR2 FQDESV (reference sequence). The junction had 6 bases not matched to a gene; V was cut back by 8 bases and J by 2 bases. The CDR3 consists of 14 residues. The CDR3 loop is CASWGGKTYNEQFF. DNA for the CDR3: TGTGCCAGCTGGGGGGGGAAGACCTACAATGAGCAGTTCTTC.

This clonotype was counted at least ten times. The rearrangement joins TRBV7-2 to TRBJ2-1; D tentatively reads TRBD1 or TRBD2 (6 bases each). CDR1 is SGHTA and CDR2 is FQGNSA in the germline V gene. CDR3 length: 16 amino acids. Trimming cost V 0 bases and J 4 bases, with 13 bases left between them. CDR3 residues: CASSLARGVGYNEQFF. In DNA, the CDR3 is TGTGCCAGCAGCTTAGCAAGGGGGGTGGGGTACAATGAGCAGTTCTTC.

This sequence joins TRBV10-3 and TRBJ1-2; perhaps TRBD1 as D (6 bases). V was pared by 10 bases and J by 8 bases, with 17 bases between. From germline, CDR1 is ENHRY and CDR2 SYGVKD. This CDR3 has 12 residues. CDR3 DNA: TGTGCCACGGGGCCAGGGGAATACGGCTACACCTTC. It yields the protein CATGPGEYGYTF.

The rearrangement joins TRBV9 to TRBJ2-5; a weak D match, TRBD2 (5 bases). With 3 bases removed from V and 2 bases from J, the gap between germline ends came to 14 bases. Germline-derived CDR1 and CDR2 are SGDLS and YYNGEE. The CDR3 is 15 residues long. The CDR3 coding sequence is TGTGCCAGCAGCGCCTCGACGGGGTTTCAAGAGACCCAGTACTTC. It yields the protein CASSASTGFQETQYF.

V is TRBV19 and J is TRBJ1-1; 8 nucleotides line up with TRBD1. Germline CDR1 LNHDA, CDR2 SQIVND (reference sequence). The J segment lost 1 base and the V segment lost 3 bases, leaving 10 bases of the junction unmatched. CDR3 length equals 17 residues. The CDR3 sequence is CASSIPFGQGKNTEAFF. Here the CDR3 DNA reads TGTGCCAGTAGTATTCCCTTCGGACAGGGAAAGAACACTGAAGCTTTCTTT.

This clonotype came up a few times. The CDR3, as DNA: TGTGCCAGCAGTGACAGGGGGGCGGGGATCGGTGAGCAGTTCTTC. Translated, it gives CASSDRGAGIGEQFF. V and J are TRBV6-1 and TRBJ2-1; a possible D gene is TRBD1 (7 bases). V lost 3 bases and J lost 9, with 18 bases in between. This CDR3 spans 15 amino acids. The germline V gene has CDR1 MNHNS and CDR2 SASEGT.

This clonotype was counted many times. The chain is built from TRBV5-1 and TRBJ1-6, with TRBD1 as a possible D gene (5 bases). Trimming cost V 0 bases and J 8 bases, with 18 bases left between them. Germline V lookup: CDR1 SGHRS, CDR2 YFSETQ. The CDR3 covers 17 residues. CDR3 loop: CASSLADSTSPYSPLHF. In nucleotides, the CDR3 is TGCGCCAGCAGCTTGGCCGACAGTACTTCCCCATATTCACCCCTCCACTTT.

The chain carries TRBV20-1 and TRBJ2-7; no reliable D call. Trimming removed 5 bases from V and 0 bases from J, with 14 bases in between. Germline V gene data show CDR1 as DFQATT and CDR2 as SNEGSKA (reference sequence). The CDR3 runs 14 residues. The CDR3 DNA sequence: TGCAGTGCTCTGAAGACCACCAACTCCTACGAGCAGTACTTC. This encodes CSALKTTNSYEQYF.

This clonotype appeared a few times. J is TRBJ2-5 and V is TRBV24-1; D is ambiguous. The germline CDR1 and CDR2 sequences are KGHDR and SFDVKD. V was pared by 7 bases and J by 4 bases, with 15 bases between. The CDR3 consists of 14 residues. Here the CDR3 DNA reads TGTGCCACCAGGGGGAAGACAAACCCAGAGACCCAGTACTTC. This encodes CATRGKTNPETQYF.

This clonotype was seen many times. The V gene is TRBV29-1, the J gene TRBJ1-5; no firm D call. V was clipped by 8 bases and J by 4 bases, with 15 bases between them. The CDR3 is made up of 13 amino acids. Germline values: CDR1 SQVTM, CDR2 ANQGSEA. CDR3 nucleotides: TGCAGCTTAGGACTGACTTGGAATCAGCCCCAGCATTTT. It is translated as CSLGLTWNQPQHF.

The CDR3 loop reads CASSTGQGSYNQPQHF. CDR3 DNA: TGTGCCAGCAGTACCGGACAGGGGTCTTACAATCAGCCCCAGCATTTT. The chain carries TRBV12-3 or TRBV12-4 and TRBJ1-5, with 9 bases identical to TRBD1. The CDR3 extends over 16 amino acids. V lost 5 bases, J lost 3 bases, and 8 bases stayed unmatched.